The 30 T cell receptor beta chains given below trace back to one sample, sequenced in a study of CXCR3-negative and CXCR3-positive naive CD8 T cells. General study points: For CXCR3-positive naive cells, TRB CDR3s were more hydrophobic than those of CXCR3-negative naive cells.

The antigens these receptors bind are not known. The authors made the TRB cDNA libraries by 5' RACE using UMI labels. TCRdb processed the 5' RACE reads again and assigns one entry to each CDR3 protein, with no DNA. Its table lists about 120,000 distinct CDR3 sequences. Sequencing used naive CXCR3+ CD8+ T cells from blood. Sample subset: CD45RO-CCR7+CD27+CD95- naive CD8+ T cells expressing CXCR3 (TNR3+). The source of these receptors is a human donor in good health. Some clones in this sample may be carry-over from other donors' samples.

The chain carries TRBV4-1 and TRBJ1-2; the D gene TCRdb calls, TRBD1, cannot be checked with no DNA. The CDR3 totals 15 residues. The germline V gene encodes CDR1 MGHRA and CDR2 YSYEKL. This chain's CDR3 is CASSQEGQLNYGYTF.

The chain is built from TRBV7-9 and TRBJ1-1; lacking DNA, the TRBD1 call made by TCRdb goes unchecked. CDR3 length equals 11 residues. Germline values: CDR1 SEHNR, CDR2 FQNEAQ (reference sequence). The CDR3 reads CASSYTGGAFF. Variable domain in full (rest from reference TRBV7-9 and TRBJ1-1): DTGVSQNPRHKITKRGQNVTFRCDPISEHNRLYWYRQTLGQGPEFLTYFQNEAQLEKSRLLSDRFSAERPKGSFSTLEIQRTEQGDSAMYLCASSYTGGAFFGQGTRLTVV.

V gene TRBV12-3 or TRBV12-4 combines with J gene TRBJ2-5; TCRdb indicates TRBD1, and absent DNA this call remains unverified. The CDR3 has 15 amino acids. The CDR3: CASSRTGQLQETQYF.

The chain combines TRBV11-2 with TRBJ2-7; TCRdb outputs TRBD2, but without DNA this stays unchecked. CDR1 and CDR2 (germline): SGHAT, FQNNGV. This CDR3 has 14 residues. The CDR3 here is CASSLISGILEQYF.

CDR3 loop: CASSLVWGLTDTQYF. The rearrangement uses TRBV11-2 and TRBJ2-3; TCRdb picks TRBD1, but there is no DNA to check that call. The germline V gene encodes CDR1 SGHAT and CDR2 FQNNGV. This CDR3 comprises 15 residues.

The chain is built from TRBV6-2 or TRBV6-3 and TRBJ2-5; TCRdb indicates TRBD2, and absent DNA this call remains unverified. The CDR3 loop spans 14 amino acids. Germline assignment: CDR1 MNHEY and CDR2 SVGEGT. This chain's CDR3 is CASSYRYAEETQYF.

The chain uses TRBV12-3 or TRBV12-4 and TRBJ2-6; TCRdb gives TRBD2 as the D gene, but with no DNA this cannot be confirmed. CDR3 length: 15 residues. The CDR3 sequence: CASSFTRAGANVLTF.

The CDR3 here is CASSLGDTQYF. This rearrangement joins TRBV28 to TRBJ2-3. The CDR3 is 11 residues long. Per germline, CDR1 MDHEN and CDR2 SYDVKM. Full variable domain (rest looked up from reference TRBV28 and TRBJ2-3): DVKVTQSSRYLVKRTGEKVFLECVQDMDHENMFWYRQDPGLGLRLIYFSYDVKMKEKGDIPEGYSVSREKKERFSLILESASTNQTSMYLCASSLGDTQYFGPGTRLTVL.

This rearrangement joins TRBV13 to TRBJ2-7; the D call of TRBD1 rests on TCRdb alone, since no DNA is present to check it. The germline CDR1 and CDR2 sequences are PRHDT and FYEKMQ (reference sequence). The CDR3 runs to 16 residues. CDR3 residues: CASSSHGTGLSYEQYF.

The CDR3: CASSNPGQGDRETQYF. This chain connects TRBV7-9 to TRBJ2-5; TCRdb indicates TRBD1, and absent DNA this call remains unverified. The length of the CDR3 is 16 residues. The germline gives CDR1 SEHNR, CDR2 FQNEAQ (reference sequence).

The chain is built from TRBV11-2 and TRBJ2-3. There are 14 residues in the CDR3. Germline CDR1 and CDR2: SGHAT and FQNNGV. The CDR3 is CASSLAYSTDTQYF.

The CDR3 sequence: CASTRGIRNTGELFF. The chain joins TRBV28 to TRBJ2-2; checking the TCRdb D call of TRBD1 is not possible without DNA. Looked up from germline, CDR1 is MDHEN and CDR2 is SYDVKM. The CDR3 is 15 residues long.

The gene calls are TRBV7-9 and TRBJ2-7; the TCRdb D gene call, TRBD1, has no DNA to confirm it. This CDR3 is built from 15 residues. CDR1 and CDR2 from the germline V gene are SEHNR and FQNEAQ (reference sequence). The CDR3 sequence is CASSLLQGVKDEQYF.

The chain carries TRBV11-2 and TRBJ2-1. CDR3 length equals 12 residues. Looked up from germline, CDR1 is SGHAT and CDR2 is FQNNGV. The CDR3 sequence is CASSSPTNEQFF. Filled out from reference TRBV11-2 and TRBJ2-1, the complete variable domain reads EAGVAQSPRYKIIEKRQSVAFWCNPISGHATLYWYQQILGQGPKLLIQFQNNGVVDDSQLPKDRFSAERLKGVDSTLKIQPAKLEDSAVYLCASSSPTNEQFFGPGTRLTVL.

The chain employs TRBV4-2 and TRBJ1-4. CDR3 length: 20 amino acids. Germline CDR1 LGHNA, CDR2 YNFKEQ. This CDR3 reads CASSLSGTGQGTPDDEKLFF.

This chain uses TRBV28 with TRBJ2-7. This CDR3 region has 13 residues. Per the germline V gene, CDR1 is MDHEN and CDR2 is SYDVKM. CDR3 in amino acids: CASSLSSVREQYF.

This chain uses TRBV20-1 with TRBJ2-1; without DNA, the TCRdb call of TRBD1 cannot be checked. The V gene's germline CDR1 is DFQATT and CDR2 SNEGSKA (reference sequence). The CDR3 length is 17 residues. CDR3 in amino acids: CSARDWTGTGGYNEQFF.

The rearrangement joins TRBV6-6 to TRBJ1-2; the TCRdb call, TRBD1, lacks DNA for checking. Per the germline V gene, CDR1 is MNHNY and CDR2 is SVGAGI (reference sequence). CDR3 length: 13 amino acids. The CDR3 loop reads CASSWGQEEGYTF.

The gene calls are TRBV29-1 and TRBJ2-1. This CDR3 comprises 15 residues. Germline CDR1 SQVTM, CDR2 ANQGSEA. The CDR3 sequence: CSVERLGSSYNEQFF.

This chain uses TRBV6-5 with TRBJ2-5; without DNA, the TCRdb call of TRBD1 cannot be checked. Germline V CDR1 and CDR2: MNHEY, SVGAGI. CDR3 length equals 18 residues. CDR3: CASSYSRAWATGQETQYF.

The chain couples TRBV18 to TRBJ2-1; TCRdb picks TRBD1, but there is no DNA to check that call. Germline assignment: CDR1 KGHSH and CDR2 LQKENI. The CDR3 runs 16 residues. The CDR3: CASSPSEVTGYNEQFF.

V is TRBV11-3 and J is TRBJ2-2; TCRdb selects TRBD2, and the lack of DNA leaves this call unchecked. CDR1 is SGHNT and CDR2 is YENEEA in the germline V gene. This CDR3 has 12 amino acids. CDR3 amino acids: CASKGTNGELFF.

The V call is TRBV9, the J call TRBJ2-3; TCRdb lists TRBD1, though no DNA is available to test this call. Germline V gene lookup returns CDR1 SGDLS and CDR2 YYNGEE. The CDR3 totals 14 residues. The CDR3 loop reads CASSGGGLGATQYF.

The rearrangement uses TRBV29-1 and TRBJ2-7; TCRdb calls TRBD1, which cannot be checked without DNA. Germline-derived CDR1 and CDR2 are SQVTM and ANQGSEA. The CDR3 is 12 amino acids. CDR3: CSVLTATYEQYF.

The rearrangement links TRBV15 to TRBJ2-7. Germline values: CDR1 LNHNV, CDR2 YYDKDF (reference sequence). This CDR3 spans 14 amino acids. CDR3 in amino acids: CATSSRTSVHEQYF.

The V and J genes are TRBV12-3 or TRBV12-4 and TRBJ2-3. CDR3 length: 13 amino acids. The CDR3 region is CASSSTSADTQYF.

The chain employs TRBV24-1 and TRBJ2-2; TCRdb indicates TRBD2, and absent DNA this call remains unverified. Germline lookup yields CDR1 KGHDR and CDR2 SFDVKD. CDR3 length: 15 residues. CDR3: CATSAAWGDTGELFF.

The chain links TRBV7-9 to TRBJ2-7; TCRdb lists TRBD1, though no DNA is available to test this call. There are 16 residues in the CDR3. CDR1 and CDR2 (germline): SEHNR, FQNEAQ (reference sequence). CDR3 protein: CASSLPRTGGDYEQYF.

The chain employs TRBV20-1 and TRBJ2-7. The CDR3 totals 12 residues. CDR1 is DFQATT, CDR2 SNEGSKA, per germline (reference sequence). The CDR3 protein is CSARRWGYEQYF.

CDR3 loop: CASRRDQEETQYF. The chain couples TRBV7-9 to TRBJ2-5; TCRdb lists TRBD1, though no DNA is available to test this call. CDR3 length equals 13 residues. Germline loops: CDR1 SEHNR, CDR2 FQNEAQ (reference sequence).